This T cell receptor (beta chain) was identified during a study of shared clonotypes between healthy human individuals. About the research overall: Each donor's CD4 naive and CD4 memory cells filled three plates apiece, CD8 naive two, and CD8 memory one. Study results and caveats: Sampling covered blood only; tissue repertoires likely differ.

Assay: immunoSEQ multiplex PCR; the TCRdb copy retains only in-frame clones and omits some. Found here are some 900,000 clones, approximately 76% of them singletons; the top ten hold 1.5%. CDR1 and CDR2 from the germline V gene are SGHNT and YYREEE (reference sequence). V was pared by 2 bases and J by 3 bases, with 12 bases between. CDR3 length: 15 amino acids. Turning to this clone: Its antigen remains unidentified.

The origin of this receptor is a man aged 18 to 30 in good health. The chain links TRBV5-4 to TRBJ2-4, with D perhaps assigned TRBD1 or TRBD2 (5 bases each). Source material: memory CD4+ T cells sorted from blood. This sample's subset: CD45RA-negative fraction. This CDR3 reads CASSLTGTGKNIQYF. Written as DNA, the CDR3 is TGTGCCAGCAGCTTAACCGGGACGGGCAAAAACATTCAGTACTTC.